The rows below give T cell receptor beta chains drawn from one sample of a study of blood T cells in healthy people across ages. Each CDR3 protein gets one entry after TCRdb re-called the 5' RACE reads with MiXCR. The table records about 1.4 million distinct CDR3 sequences, around 59% of them present only once. Material for sequencing was blood. The origin of the receptors is a man younger than 30 in good health. Each CDR3 is given with its conserved first and last residue. The order of the fields is J gene, V gene, D gene, clone size, CDR3 protein, CDR3 DNA. D genes are given only for firm matches. Size values are once, few and many counts, or a class for expanded clones, and some rows have none.

j_gene: TRBJ2-6
v_gene: TRBV5-1
d_gene: .
abundance: .
CDR3aa: CASLNHSGANVLTF
CDR3nt: TGCGCCAGCCTTAACCACTCTGGGGCCAACGTCCTGACTTTC

j_gene: TRBJ1-1
v_gene: TRBV9
d_gene: TRBD1
abundance: few
CDR3aa: CASSVEAGGMNTEAFF
CDR3nt: TGTGCCAGCAGCGTAGAGGCAGGGGGAATGAACACTGAAGCTTTCTTT

j_gene: TRBJ1-2
v_gene: TRBV18
d_gene: .
abundance: .
CDR3aa: CASSPDDSYGYTF
CDR3nt: TGTGCCAGCTCACCCGACGACAGTTATGGCTACACCTTC

j_gene: TRBJ2-1
v_gene: TRBV7-9
d_gene: TRBD2
abundance: .
CDR3aa: CASSREAGGMGQFF
CDR3nt: TGTGCCAGCAGCCGTGAAGCGGGGGGAATGGGGCAGTTCTTC

j_gene: TRBJ1-5
v_gene: TRBV6-5
d_gene: .
abundance: .
CDR3aa: CASSSRGPSGNQPQHF
CDR3nt: TGTGCCAGCAGTTCTAGGGGACCTTCGGGGAATCAGCCCCAGCATTTT

j_gene: TRBJ2-5
v_gene: TRBV15
d_gene: TRBD2
abundance: many
CDR3aa: CATSLDSGGAETQYF
CDR3nt: TGTGCCACCAGCCTTGACAGCGGGGGGGCAGAGACCCAGTACTTC

j_gene: TRBJ2-1
v_gene: TRBV7-2
d_gene: TRBD2
abundance: .
CDR3aa: CASSLVRRGVYGNNEQFF
CDR3nt: TGTGCCAGCAGCTTAGTCAGACGGGGGGTATATGGTAACAATGAGCAGTTCTTC

j_gene: TRBJ1-2
v_gene: TRBV12-3/TRBV12-4
d_gene: .
abundance: few
CDR3aa: CASRTVSDGYTF
CDR3nt: TGTGCCAGCAGGACAGTTTCGGATGGCTACACCTTC

j_gene: TRBJ2-1
v_gene: TRBV4-1
d_gene: .
abundance: .
CDR3aa: CASSQGGSAAYNEQFF
CDR3nt: TGCGCCAGCAGCCAAGGGGGAAGTGCGGCCTACAATGAGCAGTTCTTC

j_gene: TRBJ2-7
v_gene: TRBV7-6
d_gene: .
abundance: few
CDR3aa: CASSSERGGWDTYEQYF
CDR3nt: TGTGCCAGCAGCTCGGAGAGGGGAGGTTGGGACACCTACGAGCAGTACTTC

j_gene: TRBJ2-7
v_gene: TRBV5-1
d_gene: TRBD2
abundance: .
CDR3aa: CASSLAGSGVSYEQYF
CDR3nt: TGCGCCAGCAGCTTGGCCGGTAGCGGGGTCTCCTACGAGCAGTACTTC

j_gene: TRBJ2-7
v_gene: TRBV20-1
d_gene: .
abundance: once
CDR3aa: CSARDRGLTYEQYF
CDR3nt: TGCAGTGCTAGAGATAGAGGACTAACTTACGAGCAGTACTTC

j_gene: TRBJ1-5
v_gene: TRBV20-1
d_gene: TRBD1
abundance: .
CDR3aa: CSQAGQGEQPQHF
CDR3nt: TGCAGTCAGGCGGGACAGGGGGAACAGCCTCAGCATTTT

j_gene: TRBJ1-4
v_gene: TRBV3-1
d_gene: .
abundance: .
CDR3aa: CASSQESGLFF
CDR3nt: TGTGCCAGCAGCCAAGAATCAGGGCTGTTTTTT

j_gene: TRBJ2-1
v_gene: TRBV11-3
d_gene: .
abundance: .
CDR3aa: CASSTRGTRDNEQFF
CDR3nt: TGTGCCAGCAGCACTAGGGGTACACGGGACAATGAGCAGTTCTTC

j_gene: TRBJ2-1
v_gene: TRBV25-1
d_gene: .
abundance: .
CDR3aa: CASRGDEQFF
CDR3nt: TGTGCCAGCAGGGGGGATGAGCAGTTCTTC

j_gene: TRBJ1-1
v_gene: TRBV6-5
d_gene: .
abundance: .
CDR3aa: CACREVNMNTEAFF
CDR3nt: TGTGCCTGCCGGGAGGTAAACATGAACACTGAAGCTTTCTTT

j_gene: TRBJ2-1
v_gene: TRBV7-9
d_gene: .
abundance: .
CDR3aa: CASSTRDPSSYNEQFF
CDR3nt: TGTGCCAGCAGCACCAGAGACCCGAGCTCCTACAATGAGCAGTTCTTC

j_gene: TRBJ2-1
v_gene: TRBV20-1
d_gene: .
abundance: .
CDR3aa: CSARDVEASYNEQFF
CDR3nt: TGCAGTGCTAGAGATGTAGAGGCTTCCTACAATGAGCAGTTCTTC

j_gene: TRBJ2-3
v_gene: TRBV5-1
d_gene: TRBD2
abundance: .
CDR3aa: CASSKGTSGSGTDTQYF
CDR3nt: TGCGCCAGCAGCAAGGGGACTAGCGGGAGTGGCACAGATACGCAGTATTTT

j_gene: TRBJ1-5
v_gene: TRBV6-2/TRBV6-3
d_gene: .
abundance: .
CDR3aa: CASSYGTGANQPQHF
CDR3nt: TGTGCCAGCAGTTACGGAACAGGTGCAAATCAGCCCCAGCATTTT